This record looks at one T cell receptor beta chain sequence and its context. Its target is unknown. The sample comes from a study of regulatory T cells in long-lasting Graves disease. Study-wide points: Newly diagnosed disease favored TRBV20-1 and TRBJ2-1 over persistent disease.

Indicated time point: persistent/refractory GD, antithyroid drugs over 5 years with positive TRAb. Preparation of the TCR library used RNA extracted from PBMCs. According to the study, TCR beta libraries were built with iRepertoire HTBI primers and CDR3-region Arm-PCR. A single record per CDR3 protein comes from TCRdb applying MiXCR to the multiplex PCR reads. The sample lists 250,000 to 300,000 distinct CDR3 sequences; 22% were seen once. The length of the CDR3 is 12 residues. Trimming left V 3 bases short and J 8 bases short, with 8 bases between. The germline V gene has CDR1 DFQATT and CDR2 SNEGSKA (reference sequence).

Here the sequenced sample was peripheral blood mononuclear cells (PBMCs), taken when the disease was refractory, from a patient treated with antithyroid drugs. The clonotype comes from a female donor with Graves disease. The V and J genes are TRBV20-1 and TRBJ1-6; weak D call: TRBD1 (5 bases). The DNA of the CDR3 is TGCAGTGCTAGTTTAGGGGATTCACCCCTCCACTTT. Protein sequence: CSASLGDSPLHF.